This T cell receptor (beta chain) was identified in a study of follicular helper T cells after annual influenza vaccination listed by TCRdb under 2017. Regarding the study in general: After each seasonal influenza vaccination, blood samples were collected on days 0, 7 and 28. To study recall of cTfh clones, some subjects were followed across successive annual vaccinations spanning the 2013-2014, 2014-2015 and 2015-2016 seasons. One week after vaccination, a second recruited cohort of approximately 11 subjects (Table S1) displayed a similar ICOS+CD38+ cTfh response. Multi-year samples were available for six subjects, with four spanning two vaccination seasons and two spanning three seasons. The 2015 samples were processed right after collection, while the 2013-2014 samples were cryopreserved.

Results and caveats for the whole study, not just this receptor: Day 7 ICOS+CD38+ clones were most often found later in ICOS-CD38- cTfh, suggesting that subset may serve as a memory reservoir. Only about 9.5-21% of analyzed cells yielded productive TCRB sequences, so sampling of rare clonotypes was not possible. Successive annual vaccinations recalled a recurrent oligoclonal ICOS+CD38+ cTfh response that contained tetramer and AIM influenza-specific clonotypes. ICOS+CD38+ cTfh clonality correlated with the frequency of that population, and its change correlated with the change in circulating plasmablast frequency.

Of note for this clone: Its antigen is currently not known. Per-base quality was not reported, and no clone a single base away is much larger than it.

Library method: the immunoSEQ multiplex PCR assay. Adaptive Biotechnologies handled the TCRB amplification, library preparation, sequencing and preliminary bioinformatics at Survey level resolution. For TCRB sequencing, genomic DNA from the sorted cTfh populations was amplified by multiplex PCR. In the source study's methods: Clonality was calculated in R as 1 minus normalized Shannon entropy, and the Gini index was computed with the R package ineq. Overlap score was defined as the summed counts of shared sequences divided by the total counts of all sequences in both compared samples. Shared-clonotype significance used Fisher's exact test assuming a theoretical repertoire of 10^7 TCRB sequences. In its TCRdb copy, this immuneACCESS table keeps in-frame sequences only and misses some clones. Where compared with another copy, unresolved V genes explain less than half of these, and the others have no known cause. The V and J calls and clone size come from that table; D and trimming were worked out from the DNA. Present in this sample are about 1,300 clones, 80% of which were seen just once. 7.1% of the sample lies in the top ten.

The time point label of this sample denotes: 2015-2016 season, 7 days after influenza vaccination. Seasonal inactivated influenza vaccine (Fluvarix) was administered to adults, and sorted blood CD4 subsets were tracked by TCRB sequencing before and after vaccination. To be eligible, subjects had to live in the community and must not have received influenza vaccine in the previous 6 months. Subjects were excluded for influenza vaccine contraindications, substance abuse, HIV/AIDS, active malignancy, immunomodulatory medication, or active illness such as respiratory infection. Per time point, between roughly 40 and 100 mL of blood was sampled. Circulating Tfh were defined as non-naive CD4+CXCR5+PD-1+ cells and sorted into ICOS+CD38+ and ICOS-CD38- fractions. Either Ficoll-Paque PLUS or SepMate separation was used to isolate PBMC. Cell subsets were sorted from PBMC on a BD FACS Aria before DNA extraction.

CDR1 and CDR2, looked up from the germline V gene, are ENHRY and SYGVKD. V is cut by 4 bases and J by 4 bases, and the space between the germline ends is 5 bases. The cysteine opens and the phenylalanine closes a CDR3 of 11 amino acids. Only the CDR3 DNA is retained, 33 bases long and in frame from the first base. Sequenced material: CXCR5+ CD38+ circulating T follicular helper cells from blood, taken 7 days after influenza vaccination. In light of the paper, this sample's cell subset or site label describes: circulating Tfh, non-naive CD4+CXCR5+PD-1+ (ICOS+CD38+ or ICOS-CD38-). Recombination joined TRBV10-3 with TRBJ2-7, and perhaps TRBD2 as D gene, on 5 matching bases. The source is an adult who received the influenza vaccine. The DNA sequence is as follows: TGTGCCATCAGTGGAGGGTACGAGCAGTACTTC. Its protein is CAISGGYEQYF.